This TCR beta chain appears in the sequencing data of a study of T cell responses to AZD1222 COVID-19 vaccine. The protocol was immunoSEQ multiplex PCR, while the TCRdb copy is restricted to in-frame clones and leaves out a portion. Here the sample spans 130,000 or so clones, just over 90% being singletons. Study observations and caveats: Donor demographics were predominantly white British with a female majority; clonal diversity may be underestimated. CD4 TCRs associated with vaccination spanned spike, dominating at 160-218 and 743-854.

Turning to this clone: Its antigen is still unknown.

The CDR3 extends over 15 amino acids. With 3 bases removed from V and 0 bases from J, the gap between germline ends came to 10 bases. Germline CDR1 KGHDR, CDR2 SFDVKD. The source is an adult who received the AZD1222 COVID-19 vaccine. The chain is built from TRBV24-1 and TRBJ1-1; D remains ambiguous. Sequencing was performed on peripheral blood, taken 28 days after the second AZD1222 dose. CDR3 in DNA: TGTGCCACCAGTGATAAAGGACGGATGAACACTGAAGCTTTCTTT. Translation: CATSDKGRMNTEAFF.